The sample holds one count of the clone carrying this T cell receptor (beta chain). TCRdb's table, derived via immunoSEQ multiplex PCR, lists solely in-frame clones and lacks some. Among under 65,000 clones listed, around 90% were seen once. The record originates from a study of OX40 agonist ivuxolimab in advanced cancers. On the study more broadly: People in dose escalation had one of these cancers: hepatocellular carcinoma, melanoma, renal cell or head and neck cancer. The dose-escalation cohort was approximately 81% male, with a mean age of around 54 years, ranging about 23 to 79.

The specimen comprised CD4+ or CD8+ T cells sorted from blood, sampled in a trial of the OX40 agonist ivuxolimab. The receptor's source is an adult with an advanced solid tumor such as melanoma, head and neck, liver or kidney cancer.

CDR3 region: CASSNPLRQGWNTEAFF. The CDR3 bases are TGTGCCAGTAGTAACCCCCTTCGACAGGGCTGGAACACTGAAGCTTTCTTT. The chain links TRBV19 to TRBJ1-1, with 7 positions matching TRBD1. The germline CDR1 and CDR2 sequences are LNHDA and SQIVND (reference sequence). Trimming removed 4 bases from V and 1 base from J; junction bases left unmatched: 12. This CDR3 has 17 amino acids.